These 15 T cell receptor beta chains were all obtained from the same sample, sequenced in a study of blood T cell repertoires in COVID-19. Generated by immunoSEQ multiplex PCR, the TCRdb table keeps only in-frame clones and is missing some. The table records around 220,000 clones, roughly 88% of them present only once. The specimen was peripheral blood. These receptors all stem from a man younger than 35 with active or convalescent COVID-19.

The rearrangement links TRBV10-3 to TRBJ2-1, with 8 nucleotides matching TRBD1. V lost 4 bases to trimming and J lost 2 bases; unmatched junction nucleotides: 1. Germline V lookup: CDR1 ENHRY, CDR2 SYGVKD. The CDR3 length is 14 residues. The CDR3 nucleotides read TGTGCCATCAGTGGGGACAGGACCTACAATGAGCAGTTCTTC. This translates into CAISGDRTYNEQFF.

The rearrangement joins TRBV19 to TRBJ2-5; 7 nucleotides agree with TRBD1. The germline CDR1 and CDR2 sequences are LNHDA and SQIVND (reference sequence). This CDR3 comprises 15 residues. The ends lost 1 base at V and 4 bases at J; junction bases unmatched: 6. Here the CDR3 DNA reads TGTGCCAGTAGTATAGTCCGGGACAGAGGAGAGACCCAGTACTTC. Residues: CASSIVRDRGETQYF.

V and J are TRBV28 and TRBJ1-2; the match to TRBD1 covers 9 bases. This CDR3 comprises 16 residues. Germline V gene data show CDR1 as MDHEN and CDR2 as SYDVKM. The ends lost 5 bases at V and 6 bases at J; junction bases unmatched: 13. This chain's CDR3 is CASSRQGVDRSDGYTF. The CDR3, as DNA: TGTGCCAGCAGTCGACAGGGGGTGGACCGGAGCGATGGCTACACCTTC.

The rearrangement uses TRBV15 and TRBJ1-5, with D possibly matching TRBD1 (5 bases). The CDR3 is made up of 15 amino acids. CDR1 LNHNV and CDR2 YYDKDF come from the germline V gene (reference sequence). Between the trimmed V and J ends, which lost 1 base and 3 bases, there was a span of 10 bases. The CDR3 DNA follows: TGTGCCACCAGCAGAGGCAGGGTTCACAATCAGCCCCAGCATTTT. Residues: CATSRGRVHNQPQHF.

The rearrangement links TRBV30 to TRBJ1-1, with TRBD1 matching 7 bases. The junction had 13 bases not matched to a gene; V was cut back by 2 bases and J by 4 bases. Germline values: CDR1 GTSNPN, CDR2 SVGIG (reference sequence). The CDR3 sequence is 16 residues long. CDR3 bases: TGTGCCTGGAGTAGGGGGCGGCCAGGGGCGAGCACTGAAGCTTTCTTT. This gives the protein CAWSRGRPGASTEAFF.

The CDR3 nucleotides read TGTGCCAGCAGCTTGCAGCGGACTAGCGGCGGCGATACGCAGTATTTT. As protein: CASSLQRTSGGDTQYF. V and J are TRBV5-4 and TRBJ2-3; 10 positions agree with TRBD2. Germline V gene lookup returns CDR1 SGHNT and CDR2 YYREEE (reference sequence). The J segment lost 6 bases and the V segment lost 1 base, leaving 8 bases of the junction unmatched. The length of the CDR3 is 16 residues.

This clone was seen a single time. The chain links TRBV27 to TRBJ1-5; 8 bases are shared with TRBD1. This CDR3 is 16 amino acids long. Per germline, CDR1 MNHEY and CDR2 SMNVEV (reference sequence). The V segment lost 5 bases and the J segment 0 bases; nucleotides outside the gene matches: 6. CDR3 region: CASSPQGVGSNQPQHF. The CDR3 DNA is TGTGCCAGCAGTCCACAGGGGGTCGGTAGCAATCAGCCCCAGCATTTT.

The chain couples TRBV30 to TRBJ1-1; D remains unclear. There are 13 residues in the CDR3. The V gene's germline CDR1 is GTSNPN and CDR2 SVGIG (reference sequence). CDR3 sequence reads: CAGEGLGNTEAFF. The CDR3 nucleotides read TGTGCGGGAGAGGGTTTGGGAAACACTGAAGCTTTCTTT.

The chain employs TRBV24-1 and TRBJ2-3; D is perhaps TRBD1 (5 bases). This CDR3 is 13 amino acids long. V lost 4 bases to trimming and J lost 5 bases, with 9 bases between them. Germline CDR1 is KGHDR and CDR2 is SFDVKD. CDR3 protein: CATSDLQGDTQYF. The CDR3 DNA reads TGTGCCACCAGTGACCTTCAGGGAGATACGCAGTATTTT.

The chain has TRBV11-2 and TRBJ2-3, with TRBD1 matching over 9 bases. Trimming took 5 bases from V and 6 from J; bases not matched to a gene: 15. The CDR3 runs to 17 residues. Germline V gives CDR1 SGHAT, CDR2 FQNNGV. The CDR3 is CASSPFVGQGSFDTQYF. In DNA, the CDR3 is TGTGCCAGCAGCCCCTTTGTGGGACAGGGCTCCTTTGATACGCAGTATTTT.

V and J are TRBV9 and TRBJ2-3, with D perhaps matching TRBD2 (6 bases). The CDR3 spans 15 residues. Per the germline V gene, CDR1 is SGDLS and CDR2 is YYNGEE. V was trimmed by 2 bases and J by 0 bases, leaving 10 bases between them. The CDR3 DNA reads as TGTGCCAGCAGCGTCCTGGCGGGAAGCACAGATACGCAGTATTTT. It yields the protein CASSVLAGSTDTQYF. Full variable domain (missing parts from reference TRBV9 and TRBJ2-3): DSGVTQTPKHLITATGQRVTLRCSPRSGDLSVYWYQQSLDQGLQFLIQYYNGEERAKGNILERFSAQQFPDLHSELNLSSLELGDSALYFCASSVLAGSTDTQYFGPGTRLTVL.

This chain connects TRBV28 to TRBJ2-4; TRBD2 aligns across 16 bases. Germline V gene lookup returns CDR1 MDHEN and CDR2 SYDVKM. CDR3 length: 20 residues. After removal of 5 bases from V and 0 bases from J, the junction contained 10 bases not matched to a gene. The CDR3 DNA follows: TGTGCCAGCAGTGCGGACCGGGGACTAGCGGGAGGGTTAGCCAAAAACATTCAGTACTTC. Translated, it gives CASSADRGLAGGLAKNIQYF.

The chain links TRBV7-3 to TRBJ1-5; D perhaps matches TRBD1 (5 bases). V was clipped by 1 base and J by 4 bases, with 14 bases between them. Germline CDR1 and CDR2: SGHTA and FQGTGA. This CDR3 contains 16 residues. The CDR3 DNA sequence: TGTGCCAGCAGCTTAATGACAGATAGGGCAAATCAGCCCCAGCATTTT. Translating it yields CASSLMTDRANQPQHF.

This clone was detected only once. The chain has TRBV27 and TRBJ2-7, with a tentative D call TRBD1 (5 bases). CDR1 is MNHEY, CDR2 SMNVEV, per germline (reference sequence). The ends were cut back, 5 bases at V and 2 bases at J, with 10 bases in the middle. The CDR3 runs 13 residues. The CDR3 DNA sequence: TGTGCCAGCAGTCTAGGCAGGGCCTACGAGCAGTACTTC. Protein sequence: CASSLGRAYEQYF.

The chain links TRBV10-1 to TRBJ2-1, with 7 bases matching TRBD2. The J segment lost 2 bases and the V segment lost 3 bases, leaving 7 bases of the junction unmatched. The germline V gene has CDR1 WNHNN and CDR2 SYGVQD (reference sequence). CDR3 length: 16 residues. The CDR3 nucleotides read TGCGCCAGCAGTGACCGGGACTATGCGACCTACAATGAGCAGTTCTTC. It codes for CASSDRDYATYNEQFF.